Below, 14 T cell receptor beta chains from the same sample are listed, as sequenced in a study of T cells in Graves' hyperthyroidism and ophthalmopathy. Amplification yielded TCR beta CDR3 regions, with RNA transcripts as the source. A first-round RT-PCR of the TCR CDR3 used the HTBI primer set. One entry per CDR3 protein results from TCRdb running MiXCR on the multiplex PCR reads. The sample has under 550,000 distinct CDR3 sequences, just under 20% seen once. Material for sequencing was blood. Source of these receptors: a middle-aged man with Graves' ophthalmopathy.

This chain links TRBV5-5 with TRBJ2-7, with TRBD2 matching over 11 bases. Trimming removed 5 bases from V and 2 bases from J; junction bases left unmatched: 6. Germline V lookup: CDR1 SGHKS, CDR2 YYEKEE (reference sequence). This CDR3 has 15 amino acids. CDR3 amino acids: CASRLAGGPPYEQYF. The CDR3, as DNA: TGTGCCAGCAGATTAGCGGGAGGGCCTCCCTACGAGCAGTACTTC.

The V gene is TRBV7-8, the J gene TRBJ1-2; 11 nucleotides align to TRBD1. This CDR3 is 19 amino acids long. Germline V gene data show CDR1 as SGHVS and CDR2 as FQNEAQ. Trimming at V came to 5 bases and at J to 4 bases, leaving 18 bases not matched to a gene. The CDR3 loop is CASSQSWTGGASALYGYTF. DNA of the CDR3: TGTGCCAGCAGCCAGTCGTGGACAGGGGGCGCATCTGCCCTCTATGGCTACACCTTC.

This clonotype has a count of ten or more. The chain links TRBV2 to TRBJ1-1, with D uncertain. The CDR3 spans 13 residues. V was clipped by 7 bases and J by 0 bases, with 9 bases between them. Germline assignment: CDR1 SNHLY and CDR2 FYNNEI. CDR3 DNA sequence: TGTGCCAGCACCGCCCAGATGAACACTGAAGCTTTCTTT. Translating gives CASTAQMNTEAFF.

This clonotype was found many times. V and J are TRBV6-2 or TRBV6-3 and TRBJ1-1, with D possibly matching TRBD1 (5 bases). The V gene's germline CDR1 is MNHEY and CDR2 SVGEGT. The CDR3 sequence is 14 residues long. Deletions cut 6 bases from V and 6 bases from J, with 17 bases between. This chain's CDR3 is CASRDGGKMAEAFF. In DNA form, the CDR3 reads TGTGCCAGCAGGGACGGGGGGAAAATGGCTGAAGCTTTCTTT.

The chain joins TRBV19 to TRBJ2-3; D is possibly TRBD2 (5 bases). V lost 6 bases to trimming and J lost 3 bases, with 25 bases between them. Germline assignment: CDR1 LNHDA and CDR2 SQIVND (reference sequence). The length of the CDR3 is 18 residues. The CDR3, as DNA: TGTGCCAGTAGGGGGAATACCCAGGACTCCCGATCGACAGATACGCAGTATTTT. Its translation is CASRGNTQDSRSTDTQYF.

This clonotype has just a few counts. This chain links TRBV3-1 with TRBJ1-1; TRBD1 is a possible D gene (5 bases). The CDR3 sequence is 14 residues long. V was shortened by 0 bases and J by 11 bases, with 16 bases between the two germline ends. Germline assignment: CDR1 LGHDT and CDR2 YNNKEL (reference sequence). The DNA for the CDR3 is TGTGCCAGCAGCCAAGACCTCGGGGGGGGGAGGGCTTTCTTT. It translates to CASSQDLGGGRAFF.

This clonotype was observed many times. CDR3: CASSGEGAGYTF. The CDR3 region has the DNA TGTGCCAGCAGTGGGGAAGGGGCTGGCTACACCTTC. The V gene is TRBV2, the J gene TRBJ1-2, with D possibly matching TRBD1 (5 bases). CDR1 and CDR2 (germline): SNHLY, FYNNEI. The ends were cut back, 4 bases at V and 7 bases at J, with 10 bases in the middle. The length of the CDR3 is 12 residues.

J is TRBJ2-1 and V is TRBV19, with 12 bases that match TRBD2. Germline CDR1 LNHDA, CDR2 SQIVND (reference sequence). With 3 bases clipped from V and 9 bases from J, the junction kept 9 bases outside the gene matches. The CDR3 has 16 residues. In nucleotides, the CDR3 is TGTGCCAGTAGTATCCTAGCGGGAGGGCCCACAGGTGAGCAGTTCTTC. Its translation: CASSILAGGPTGEQFF.

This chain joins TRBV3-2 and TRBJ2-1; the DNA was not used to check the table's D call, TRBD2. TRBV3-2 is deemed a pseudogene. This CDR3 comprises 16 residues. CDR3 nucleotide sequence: TGTGCCAGCATCACGAAGTCTGCGGGAGGATTTGATGAGCAGTTCTTC. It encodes CASITKSAGGFDEQFF.

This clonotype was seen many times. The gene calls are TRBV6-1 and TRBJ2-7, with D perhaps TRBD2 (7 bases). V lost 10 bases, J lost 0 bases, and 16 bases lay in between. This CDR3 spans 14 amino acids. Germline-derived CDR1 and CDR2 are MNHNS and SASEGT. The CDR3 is CATRGGGASYEQYF. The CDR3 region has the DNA TGTGCCACCCGAGGGGGGGGGGCCTCCTACGAGCAGTACTTC.

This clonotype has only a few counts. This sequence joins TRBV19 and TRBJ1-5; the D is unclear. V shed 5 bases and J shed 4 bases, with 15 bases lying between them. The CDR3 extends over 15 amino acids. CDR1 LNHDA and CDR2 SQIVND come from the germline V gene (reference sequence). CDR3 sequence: CASSRDYSSNQPQHF. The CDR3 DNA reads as TGTGCCAGTAGTCGCGACTATAGCTCAAATCAGCCCCAGCATTTT.

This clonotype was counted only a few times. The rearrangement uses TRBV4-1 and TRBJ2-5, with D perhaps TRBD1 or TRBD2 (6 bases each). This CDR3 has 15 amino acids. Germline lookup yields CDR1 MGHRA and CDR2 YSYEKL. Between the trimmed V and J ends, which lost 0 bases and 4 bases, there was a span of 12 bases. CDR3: CASSQEEGGGETQYF. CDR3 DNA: TGCGCCAGCAGCCAAGAAGAGGGGGGAGGAGAGACCCAGTACTTC.

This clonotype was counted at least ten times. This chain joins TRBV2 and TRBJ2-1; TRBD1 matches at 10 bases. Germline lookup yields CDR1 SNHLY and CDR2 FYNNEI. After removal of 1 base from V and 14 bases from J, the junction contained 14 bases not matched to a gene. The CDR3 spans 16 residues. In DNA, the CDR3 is TGTGCCAGCAGTGAAGGACCCGGGACAGGGGCTCTAGGGGAGTTCTTC. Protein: CASSEGPGTGALGEFF.

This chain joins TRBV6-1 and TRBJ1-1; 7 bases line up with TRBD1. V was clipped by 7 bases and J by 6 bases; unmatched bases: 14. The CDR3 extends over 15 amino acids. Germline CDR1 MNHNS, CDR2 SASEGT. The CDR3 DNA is TGTGCCAGCACCACGACAGGGAATTACAGAGCTGAAGCTTTCTTT. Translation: CASTTTGNYRAEAFF.